These T cell receptor beta chains were read from a single sample in a study of T cell responses to AZD1222 COVID-19 vaccine. Clones were sequenced by immunoSEQ multiplex PCR, and TCRdb holds only the in-frame ones, with some missing. Among tens of thousands of clones listed, 84% were seen once. Specimen: peripheral blood, collected on day 0 of AZD1222 vaccination. The receptors originated from an adult in good health. CDR3s include the opening cysteine and the closing phenylalanine or tryptophan. Each record gives: D gene, V gene, clone size, J gene, CDR3 DNA, CDR3 protein. The D gene is left open where the match is weak. Not all rows give a size; the values are once, few, many and, for expanded clones, a class.

d_call: TRBD2; v_call: TRBV2; clone_size: -; j_call: TRBJ2-3; cdr3_nt: TGTGCCAGTGGGGCTTCTAGCGGATTCACAGATACGCAGTATTTT; cdr3_aa: CASGASSGFTDTQYF
d_call: -; v_call: TRBV4-3; clone_size: -; j_call: TRBJ2-2; cdr3_nt: TGCGCCAGCTCCCGTAAGGCCACAGGGAAGAGAACCGGGGAGCTGTTTTTT; cdr3_aa: CASSRKATGKRTGELFF
d_call: TRBD1; v_call: TRBV5-1; clone_size: -; j_call: TRBJ1-4; cdr3_nt: TGCGCCAGCAGCCTCGGACAGGTCACTAATGAAAAACTGTTTTTT; cdr3_aa: CASSLGQVTNEKLFF
d_call: -; v_call: TRBV5-1; clone_size: -; j_call: TRBJ2-7; cdr3_nt: TGCGCCAGCAGCTTGGTTCCGGACACCTACGAGCAGTACTTC; cdr3_aa: CASSLVPDTYEQYF
d_call: -; v_call: TRBV18; clone_size: -; j_call: TRBJ1-3; cdr3_nt: TGTGCCAGCTCACTACTCCCCGCGACAGGTGCTGGAAACACCATATATTTT; cdr3_aa: CASSLLPATGAGNTIYF
d_call: -; v_call: TRBV4-2; clone_size: few; j_call: TRBJ2-7; cdr3_nt: TGTGCCAGCAGCCAAGATCTTCCAACCGGGACAAGCCTCTACGAGCAGTACTTC; cdr3_aa: CASSQDLPTGTSLYEQYF
d_call: -; v_call: TRBV5-5; clone_size: -; j_call: TRBJ2-7; cdr3_nt: TGTGCCAGCAGCCTCGGGACTTCGGCTTCCTACGAGCAGTACTTC; cdr3_aa: CASSLGTSASYEQYF
d_call: -; v_call: TRBV16; clone_size: -; j_call: TRBJ2-1; cdr3_nt: TGTGCCAGCAGCCAGACAGACGATGAGCAGTTCTTC; cdr3_aa: CASSQTDDEQFF
d_call: TRBD2; v_call: TRBV7-9; clone_size: -; j_call: TRBJ2-2; cdr3_nt: TGTGCCAGCAGGGTTCAGCGGGAGAGATCGAACACCGGGGAGCTGTTTTTT; cdr3_aa: CASRVQRERSNTGELFF
d_call: TRBD1; v_call: TRBV15; clone_size: -; j_call: TRBJ2-1; cdr3_nt: TGTGCCACCAGCAGTCGCGGGACAGGGAACAATGAGCAGTTCTTC; cdr3_aa: CATSSRGTGNNEQFF
d_call: TRBD1; v_call: TRBV5-4; clone_size: -; j_call: TRBJ1-3; cdr3_nt: TGTGCCAGCAGCCCCCGAACAGGGGGGCCTGGAAACACCATATATTTT; cdr3_aa: CASSPRTGGPGNTIYF
d_call: -; v_call: TRBV19; clone_size: -; j_call: TRBJ1-3; cdr3_nt: TGTGCCAGTAGTACCGGATTTGGAAACACCATATATTTT; cdr3_aa: CASSTGFGNTIYF
d_call: TRBD1; v_call: TRBV18; clone_size: -; j_call: TRBJ1-2; cdr3_nt: TGTGCCAGCTCACGGGGGACAGGGGACCATGGCTACACCTTC; cdr3_aa: CASSRGTGDHGYTF
d_call: TRBD1; v_call: TRBV7-2; clone_size: -; j_call: TRBJ1-6; cdr3_nt: TGTGCCAGCAGCAGTCCAGGGGGCGTCCATAATTCACCCCTCCACTTT; cdr3_aa: CASSSPGGVHNSPLHF
d_call: -; v_call: TRBV9; clone_size: -; j_call: TRBJ2-2; cdr3_nt: TGTGCCACCGGGGAGACCGTCACCGGGGAGCTGTTTTTT; cdr3_aa: CATGETVTGELFF
d_call: -; v_call: TRBV7-9; clone_size: -; j_call: TRBJ1-1; cdr3_nt: TGTGCCAGCAGCCCGATGGGGATGGACACTGAAGCTTTCTTT; cdr3_aa: CASSPMGMDTEAFF
d_call: TRBD1; v_call: TRBV7-8; clone_size: -; j_call: TRBJ2-7; cdr3_nt: TGTGCCAGCAGCTCCTTTGGGACAGCTGGGGAGCAGTACTTC; cdr3_aa: CASSSFGTAGEQYF
d_call: -; v_call: TRBV10-3; clone_size: -; j_call: TRBJ1-1; cdr3_nt: TGTGCCATCACAGGGCACGAGAACACTGAAGCTTTCTTT; cdr3_aa: CAITGHENTEAFF
d_call: -; v_call: TRBV10-3; clone_size: -; j_call: TRBJ2-1; cdr3_nt: TGTGCCATCGGAGGGGGGGAGCGGGATGAGCAGTTCTTC; cdr3_aa: CAIGGGERDEQFF
d_call: -; v_call: TRBV19; clone_size: few; j_call: TRBJ1-6; cdr3_nt: TGTGCCAGTACATTTGGACCCGGGGCAGGGAGAATTCACGGTTCACCCCTCCACTTT; cdr3_aa: CASTFGPGAGRIHGSPLHF
d_call: -; v_call: TRBV9; clone_size: -; j_call: TRBJ2-7; cdr3_nt: TGTGCCAGCAGCGTAGGGGACCCTGCCTACGAGCAGTACTTC; cdr3_aa: CASSVGDPAYEQYF
d_call: -; v_call: TRBV18; clone_size: -; j_call: TRBJ2-3; cdr3_nt: TGTGCCAGCTCATCCCAGGGGCGGAGGACAGATACGCAGTATTTT; cdr3_aa: CASSSQGRRTDTQYF
d_call: -; v_call: TRBV5-1; clone_size: -; j_call: TRBJ2-7; cdr3_nt: TGCGCCAGCAGCTCCGGGACAACCAGCGACGAGCAGTACTTC; cdr3_aa: CASSSGTTSDEQYF
d_call: -; v_call: TRBV7-9; clone_size: few; j_call: TRBJ1-1; cdr3_nt: TGTGCCAGCAGCCGTTACCCTGGGAACACTGAAGCTTTCTTT; cdr3_aa: CASSRYPGNTEAFF
d_call: -; v_call: TRBV10-3; clone_size: -; j_call: TRBJ1-1; cdr3_nt: TGTGCCATCAGTGAAGGGTACACTGAAGCTTTCTTT; cdr3_aa: CAISEGYTEAFF
d_call: -; v_call: TRBV6-1; clone_size: -; j_call: TRBJ1-2; cdr3_nt: TGTGCCAGCAGGGTAGGGTATGGCTACACCTTC; cdr3_aa: CASRVGYGYTF
d_call: -; v_call: TRBV7-2; clone_size: once; j_call: TRBJ1-2; cdr3_nt: TGTGCCAGCAGCCTTAGAGCCCAGTATGGCTACACCTTC; cdr3_aa: CASSLRAQYGYTF
d_call: TRBD1; v_call: TRBV5-6; clone_size: -; j_call: TRBJ1-1; cdr3_nt: TGTGCCAGCAGCTTGGAGACAGGGGGCTGGCGGCTTAACACTGAAGCTTTCTTT; cdr3_aa: CASSLETGGWRLNTEAFF
d_call: TRBD1; v_call: TRBV7-6; clone_size: -; j_call: TRBJ1-2; cdr3_nt: TGTGCCAGCAGCTTAACCGTGACAGGGGGCGGACAGTATGGCTACACCTTC; cdr3_aa: CASSLTVTGGGQYGYTF
d_call: TRBD1; v_call: TRBV30; clone_size: -; j_call: TRBJ1-4; cdr3_nt: TGTGCCTCGGACAGGGGTGGGGAAAAACTGTTTTTT; cdr3_aa: CASDRGGEKLFF
d_call: -; v_call: TRBV11-1; clone_size: -; j_call: TRBJ1-1; cdr3_nt: TGTGCCAGCAGCTTCGGACGGTGGGGCGGGAACACTGAAGCTTTCTTT; cdr3_aa: CASSFGRWGGNTEAFF
d_call: TRBD1; v_call: TRBV3-1/TRBV3-2; clone_size: -; j_call: TRBJ2-1; cdr3_nt: TGTGCCAGCAGCCAAAGGGACAGGGGATGGAATGAGCAGTTCTTC; cdr3_aa: CASSQRDRGWNEQFF
d_call: -; v_call: TRBV27; clone_size: -; j_call: TRBJ2-1; cdr3_nt: TGTGCCAGCAGTCCCACTCATTTATACAATGAGCAGTTCTTC; cdr3_aa: CASSPTHLYNEQFF
d_call: -; v_call: TRBV3-1/TRBV3-2; clone_size: -; j_call: TRBJ1-1; cdr3_nt: TGTGCCAGCAGCTCCCAGGGAATGAACACTGAAGCTTTCTTT; cdr3_aa: CASSSQGMNTEAFF
d_call: TRBD1; v_call: TRBV27; clone_size: -; j_call: TRBJ1-4; cdr3_nt: TGTGCCAGCAGCTTGACAGGGGGGACTAATGAAAAACTGTTTTTT; cdr3_aa: CASSLTGGTNEKLFF
d_call: TRBD1; v_call: TRBV5-4; clone_size: -; j_call: TRBJ1-3; cdr3_nt: TGTGCCAGCAGCTTGGGGGGGACAGGGGGCTTCTCTGGAAACACCATATATTTT; cdr3_aa: CASSLGGTGGFSGNTIYF
d_call: TRBD1; v_call: TRBV12-5; clone_size: -; j_call: TRBJ2-7; cdr3_nt: TGTGCTAGTGCCCACCGGGACAGGGGGCTCGAGCAGTACTTC; cdr3_aa: CASAHRDRGLEQYF
d_call: -; v_call: TRBV9; clone_size: few; j_call: TRBJ1-3; cdr3_nt: TGTGCCAGCAGCGACCGGTGGGGAAACACCATATATTTT; cdr3_aa: CASSDRWGNTIYF
d_call: -; v_call: TRBV2; clone_size: -; j_call: TRBJ2-3; cdr3_nt: TGTGCCAGCAGTGAATTCTCCACAGATACGCAGTATTTT; cdr3_aa: CASSEFSTDTQYF
d_call: -; v_call: TRBV25-1; clone_size: many; j_call: TRBJ2-5; cdr3_nt: TGTGCCAGCATGTACCAAGAGACCCAGTACTTC; cdr3_aa: CASMYQETQYF
d_call: TRBD1; v_call: TRBV3-1/TRBV3-2; clone_size: -; j_call: TRBJ1-1; cdr3_nt: TGTGCCAGCAGCCGACAGGGCGACACTGAAGCTTTCTTT; cdr3_aa: CASSRQGDTEAFF
d_call: -; v_call: TRBV28; clone_size: few; j_call: TRBJ2-1; cdr3_nt: TGTGCCAGCAGGGGGGGGGCTAGCGGTTCGAATGAGCAGTTCTTC; cdr3_aa: CASRGGASGSNEQFF
d_call: TRBD1; v_call: TRBV27; clone_size: -; j_call: TRBJ1-1; cdr3_nt: TGTGCCAGCAGTTTATCGACAGGGGGAGTCAACACTGAAGCTTTCTTT; cdr3_aa: CASSLSTGGVNTEAFF
d_call: -; v_call: TRBV19; clone_size: -; j_call: TRBJ2-5; cdr3_nt: TGTGCCACCGCGGTTTGGGGAACCGGACAAGAGACCCAGTACTTC; cdr3_aa: CATAVWGTGQETQYF
d_call: -; v_call: TRBV6-5; clone_size: -; j_call: TRBJ2-5; cdr3_nt: TGTGCCTCAGGGGCTAGCAGGGAGACCCAGTACTTC; cdr3_aa: CASGASRETQYF
d_call: -; v_call: TRBV11-2; clone_size: once; j_call: TRBJ1-4; cdr3_nt: TGTGCCAGCAGCTCCCAGGGAGGGGAAAAACTGTTTTTT; cdr3_aa: CASSSQGGEKLFF
d_call: -; v_call: TRBV7-3; clone_size: -; j_call: TRBJ1-1; cdr3_nt: TGTGCCAGCAGTTTTGACCAGAACACTGAAGCTTTCTTT; cdr3_aa: CASSFDQNTEAFF
d_call: TRBD2; v_call: TRBV5-1; clone_size: -; j_call: TRBJ2-1; cdr3_nt: TGCGCCAGCAGCCCCGGACTAGCGGGACTAAGAAAAGATGAGCAGTTCTTC; cdr3_aa: CASSPGLAGLRKDEQFF
d_call: TRBD1; v_call: TRBV27; clone_size: -; j_call: TRBJ2-1; cdr3_nt: TGTGCCAGCAGTTTGCTGACAGGGATCAATGAGCAGTTCTTC; cdr3_aa: CASSLLTGINEQFF
d_call: -; v_call: TRBV3-1/TRBV3-2; clone_size: -; j_call: TRBJ1-1; cdr3_nt: TGTGCCAGCAGCCCCCAGGGAACCACTGAAGCTTTCTTT; cdr3_aa: CASSPQGTTEAFF
d_call: -; v_call: TRBV18; clone_size: -; j_call: TRBJ1-3; cdr3_nt: TGTGCCAGCTGCTTCTCTCGGGACACCATATATTTT; cdr3_aa: CASCFSRDTIYF
d_call: -; v_call: TRBV11-3; clone_size: -; j_call: TRBJ2-1; cdr3_nt: TGTGCCAGCAGCTTAGGCGACAGAACCCTCTCCTACAATGAGCAGTTCTTC; cdr3_aa: CASSLGDRTLSYNEQFF
d_call: -; v_call: TRBV9; clone_size: -; j_call: TRBJ2-3; cdr3_nt: TGTGCCAGCGGGGTCGGCGAGTACACAGATACGCAGTATTTT; cdr3_aa: CASGVGEYTDTQYF
d_call: TRBD1; v_call: TRBV28; clone_size: few; j_call: TRBJ1-2; cdr3_nt: TGTGCCAGCAGGATCGGACAGGGGGCCTCCCAGGGCTACACCTTC; cdr3_aa: CASRIGQGASQGYTF
d_call: TRBD1; v_call: TRBV6-5; clone_size: -; j_call: TRBJ1-1; cdr3_nt: TGTGCCAGCAGTAGGACAGGAATTGTGAACACTGAAGCTTTCTTT; cdr3_aa: CASSRTGIVNTEAFF